Below are 28 T cell receptor beta chains sequenced from a single sample in a study of blood T cell repertoires in COVID-19. Assay: immunoSEQ multiplex PCR; the TCRdb copy retains only in-frame clones and omits some. The repertoire has 180,000 or so clones, around 86% of them found once; the top ten carry roughly 7.8%. Sequenced sample: peripheral blood. The receptors shown here come from a man aged 55-75 years with acute or convalescent COVID-19.

The CDR3 DNA reads TGTGCCAGCAGCGTTGGACAGTTAGCTAACTATGGCTACACCTTC. Translating it yields CASSVGQLANYGYTF. V usage is TRBV9 and J usage is TRBJ1-2, with D maybe TRBD1 (6 bases). The germline V gene has CDR1 SGDLS and CDR2 YYNGEE. Trimming took 2 bases from V and 0 from J, leaving 11 bases between them. This CDR3 contains 15 residues.

V and J are TRBV9 and TRBJ2-3; TRBD2 matches at 9 bases. V trimming: 2 bases; J trimming: 0 bases; junction bases outside the gene matches: 7. The germline V gene encodes CDR1 SGDLS and CDR2 YYNGEE. The length of the CDR3 is 17 residues. CDR3 sequence: CASSVLAGAISTDTQYF. As DNA, the CDR3 is TGTGCCAGCAGCGTCTTAGCGGGAGCGATTAGCACAGATACGCAGTATTTT.

The chain recombines TRBV7-6 with TRBJ2-1; weak D call: TRBD2 (5 bases). The CDR3 length is 13 residues. Germline assignment: CDR1 SGHVS and CDR2 FNYEAQ. V lost 8 bases and J 4 bases, leaving 12 bases between the germline ends. The CDR3, as DNA: TGTGCCAGCCACGGACTCAAGTACAATGAGCAGTTCTTC. It yields the protein CASHGLKYNEQFF.

The chain links TRBV6-5 to TRBJ2-7, with 12 bases aligning to TRBD2. V lost 8 bases, J lost 5 bases, and 7 bases stayed unmatched. CDR3 length: 14 amino acids. Looked up from germline, CDR1 is MNHEY and CDR2 is SVGAGI. CDR3 residues: CASSLAGGPNEQYF. The CDR3 bases are TGTGCCAGCTCCCTAGCGGGAGGGCCGAACGAGCAGTACTTC.

This clone was picked up one time. This CDR3 is also generated by other DNA sequences in the sample. The chain joins TRBV30 to TRBJ1-4, with TRBD1 identical over 8 bases. Germline V gene sequence: CDR1 GTSNPN, CDR2 SVGIG (reference sequence). The CDR3 contains 14 residues. J gave up 7 bases and V 0 bases, and 4 bases lay outside the gene matches. The CDR3 DNA sequence: TGTGCCTGGAGTGTTCAGGGGGCGGTTGAAAAACTGTTTTTT. Protein product: CAWSVQGAVEKLFF. Combining the CDR3 with reference TRBV30 and TRBJ1-4 gives the whole variable domain SQTIHQWPATLVQPVGSPLSLECTVEGTSNPNLYWYRQAAGRGLQLLFYSVGIGQISSEVPQNLSASRPQDRQFILSSKKLLLSDSGFYLCAWSVQGAVEKLFFGSGTQLSVL.

This chain links TRBV20-1 with TRBJ1-4; 7 bases line up with TRBD1. CDR1 and CDR2 from the germline V gene are DFQATT and SNEGSKA (reference sequence). The CDR3 totals 14 residues. The V segment lost 3 bases and the J segment 6 bases; nucleotides outside the gene matches: 7. The CDR3 DNA follows: TGCAGTGCTAGTGGCTTACAGGGGTATGAAAAACTGTTTTTT. This sequence encodes CSASGLQGYEKLFF.

The chain has TRBV18 and TRBJ2-7; possibly TRBD2 for D (6 bases). CDR1 is KGHSH, CDR2 LQKENI, per germline. V was shortened by 3 bases and J by 2 bases, with 11 bases between the two germline ends. The CDR3 consists of 14 residues. The DNA for the CDR3 is TGTGCCAGCTCACCTTCAATAGCGGCCTACGAGCAGTACTTC. Residues: CASSPSIAAYEQYF.

This sequence joins TRBV30 and TRBJ1-1; possible D gene TRBD1, 6 bases. The CDR3 spans 12 residues. Germline CDR1 reads GTSNPN; CDR2 reads SVGIG (reference sequence). With 4 bases removed from V and 4 bases from J, the gap between germline ends came to 10 bases. CDR3 region: CAWTGAPTEAFF. CDR3 DNA sequence: TGTGCCTGGACAGGGGCCCCCACTGAAGCTTTCTTT.

J is TRBJ1-2 and V is TRBV14; no clear D. Germline V gene lookup returns CDR1 SGHDN and CDR2 FVKESK. Trimming cost V 1 base and J 8 bases, with 11 bases left between them. The CDR3 has 13 residues. CDR3 protein: CASSQGRVRGYTF. The CDR3 region has the DNA TGTGCCAGCAGCCAAGGGAGGGTGAGAGGCTACACCTTC.

The CDR3 is CASSLGERASGRATQETQYF. DNA for the CDR3: TGCGCCAGCAGCTTGGGGGAAAGGGCTAGCGGGAGGGCCACACAAGAGACCCAGTACTTC. The gene calls are TRBV5-1 and TRBJ2-5; 12 positions agree with TRBD2. CDR1 and CDR2 from the germline V gene are SGHRS and YFSETQ. The ends lost 0 bases at V and 2 bases at J; junction bases unmatched: 14. CDR3 size: 20 residues.

This clone was detected only a few times. The rearrangement uses TRBV6-1 and TRBJ2-1, with D possibly TRBD1 on 5 matching bases. Germline CDR1 and CDR2: MNHNS and SASEGT. The CDR3 length is 14 residues. V lost 0 bases and J lost 9, with 12 bases in between. CDR3 residues: CASSEALQGGEQFF. As DNA, the CDR3 is TGTGCCAGCAGTGAAGCGCTTCAGGGCGGTGAGCAGTTCTTC.

The rearrangement joins TRBV5-6 to TRBJ1-1, with TRBD1 matching 12 bases. The germline CDR1 and CDR2 sequences are SGHDT and YYEEEE. V gave up 5 bases and J gave up 4 bases; unmatched junction bases: 6. The CDR3 loop spans 15 amino acids. CDR3 DNA sequence: TGTGCCAGCAGGGAGGGACAGGGGGCTGGCACTGAAGCTTTCTTT. It specifies CASREGQGAGTEAFF.

The chain combines TRBV9 with TRBJ1-1; D uncertain. Germline V gene data show CDR1 as SGDLS and CDR2 as YYNGEE. The length of the CDR3 is 14 residues. V lost 3 bases, J lost 0 bases, and 9 bases lay in between. The CDR3 sequence: CASSGSKMNTEAFF. CDR3 coding DNA: TGTGCCAGCAGCGGCAGTAAGATGAACACTGAAGCTTTCTTT. The variable domain in full, completed from reference TRBV9 and TRBJ1-1, reads DSGVTQTPKHLITATGQRVTLRCSPRSGDLSVYWYQQSLDQGLQFLIQYYNGEERAKGNILERFSAQQFPDLHSELNLSSLELGDSALYFCASSGSKMNTEAFFGQGTRLTVV.

This rearrangement joins TRBV15 to TRBJ2-3; tentatively, D is TRBD1 (5 bases). The length of the CDR3 is 14 residues. V was cut by 6 bases and J by 2 bases, with 12 bases left in between. Per germline, CDR1 LNHNV and CDR2 YYDKDF (reference sequence). In DNA, the CDR3 is TGTGCCACCAGGCGAGAAGGGGACACAGATACGCAGTATTTT. Protein product: CATRREGDTDTQYF.

The chain is built from TRBV4-2 and TRBJ2-4; 10 bases line up with TRBD2. The ends lost 1 base at V and 6 bases at J; junction bases unmatched: 9. The CDR3 loop spans 17 amino acids. In germline, CDR1 is LGHNA, CDR2 YNFKEQ. The CDR3 DNA is TGTGCCAGCAGCCAAGCTAGCGGGAGTATGGTTAGAAACATTCAGTACTTC. It is translated as CASSQASGSMVRNIQYF.

The genes are TRBV24-1 and TRBJ2-7; 7 nucleotides match TRBD1. Per germline, CDR1 KGHDR and CDR2 SFDVKD. The V and J ends lost 9 bases and 4 bases, in that order; junction bases with no gene match: 8. CDR3 length: 13 residues. The CDR3 DNA reads TGTGCCACCGCGGACGGGACAGCATACGAGCAGTACTTC. Translated: CATADGTAYEQYF.

The rearrangement links TRBV5-1 to TRBJ2-1; 7 positions match TRBD2. From germline, CDR1 is SGHRS and CDR2 YFSETQ. V lost 6 bases to trimming and J lost 1 base; unmatched junction nucleotides: 4. This CDR3 has 14 amino acids. In nucleotides, the CDR3 is TGCGCCAGCATGGCTAGCGGTTCCTACAATGAGCAGTTCTTC. Its translation: CASMASGSYNEQFF. Full variable domain (rest looked up from reference TRBV5-1 and TRBJ2-1): KAGVTQTPRYLIKTRGQQVTLSCSPISGHRSVSWYQQTPGQGLQFLFEYFSETQRNKGNFPGRFSGRQFSNSRSEMNVSTLELGDSALYLCASMASGSYNEQFFGPGTRLTVL.

Concerning this clone: One end of the junction is discordant with germline, which a read error may explain. The J gene is TRBJ2-7, the V gene TRBV6-1, with 10 bases identical to TRBD2. The CDR3 contains 17 residues. Germline V gives CDR1 MNHNS, CDR2 SASEGT. CDR3: CASSEVGMGLAGVSQYF. Written as DNA, the CDR3 is TGTGCCAGCAGCGAAGTAGGGATGGGGCTAGCGGGAGTTAGTCAGTACTTC.

The chain has TRBV10-3 and TRBJ1-2; 7 bases align to TRBD1. V lost 6 bases, J lost 7 bases, and 8 bases stayed unmatched. From germline, CDR1 is ENHRY and CDR2 SYGVKD. The CDR3 totals 13 residues. CDR3 residues: CAIRNLQGTGYTF. The CDR3 region has the DNA TGTGCCATCAGAAATTTACAGGGGACTGGCTACACCTTC.

The chain combines TRBV5-6 with TRBJ1-1; tentatively, D is TRBD1 (6 bases). CDR1 SGHDT and CDR2 YYEEEE come from the germline V gene. Trimming took 4 bases from V and 4 from J, leaving 11 bases between them. The CDR3 has 13 amino acids. This CDR3 is CASSTGFGTEAFF. The CDR3 nucleotides read TGTGCCAGCAGCACAGGGTTCGGCACTGAAGCTTTCTTT.

The chain joins TRBV5-4 to TRBJ2-7; possibly TRBD1 for D (5 bases). Germline assignment: CDR1 SGHNT and CDR2 YYREEE (reference sequence). This CDR3 has 12 amino acids. With 4 bases removed from V and 2 bases from J, the gap between germline ends came to 7 bases. Here the CDR3 reads CASSQDTYEQYF. Here the CDR3 DNA reads TGTGCCAGCAGCCAGGACACCTACGAGCAGTACTTC.

The chain is built from TRBV5-1 and TRBJ2-7; D possibly corresponds to TRBD1 (6 bases). V was pared by 0 bases and J by 6 bases, with 13 bases between. In germline, CDR1 is SGHRS, CDR2 YFSETQ. The length of the CDR3 is 14 residues. The chain's CDR3 is CASSLETGRAEQYF. DNA of the CDR3: TGCGCCAGCAGCTTGGAAACAGGGCGAGCCGAGCAGTACTTC.

The rearrangement links TRBV5-4 to TRBJ1-2; TRBD1 might be the D (5 bases). In germline, CDR1 is SGHNT, CDR2 YYREEE (reference sequence). Deletions cut 0 bases from V and 2 bases from J, with 8 bases between. The CDR3 sequence is 14 residues long. CDR3 in amino acids: CASSLGQQNYGYTF. CDR3 sequence (DNA): TGTGCCAGCAGCTTGGGACAGCAGAACTATGGCTACACCTTC. Full variable domain (missing parts from reference TRBV5-4 and TRBJ1-2): ETGVTQSPTHLIKTRGQQVTLRCSSQSGHNTVSWYQQALGQGPQFIFQYYREEENGRGNFPPRFSGLQFPNYSSELNVNALELDDSALYLCASSLGQQNYGYTFGSGTRLTVV.

V usage is TRBV12-5 and J usage is TRBJ1-5, with a weak D call TRBD1 (5 bases). Germline loops: CDR1 LGHNT, CDR2 FRNRAP. Trimming pared 6 bases from V and 1 base from J, leaving 19 bases between. There are 17 residues in the CDR3. This CDR3 reads CASGLCRGYFSNQPQHF. The DNA for the CDR3 is TGTGCTAGTGGCCTTTGTAGGGGATATTTCAGCAATCAGCCCCAGCATTTT.

The rearrangement uses TRBV28 and TRBJ1-5; maybe TRBD1 (5 bases). The ends were cut back, 6 bases at V and 1 base at J, with 13 bases in the middle. The CDR3 loop spans 15 amino acids. The germline CDR1 and CDR2 sequences are MDHEN and SYDVKM. In DNA form, the CDR3 reads TGTGCCAGCAGGGGGGACTCACAGAGCAATCAGCCCCAGCATTTT. Its translation is CASRGDSQSNQPQHF.

This clone was detected a few times. The chain has TRBV7-9 and TRBJ1-2, with no clear D. Trimming took off 3 bases at V and 8 bases at J, with 10 bases between the two ends. CDR1 and CDR2 from the germline V gene are SEHNR and FQNEAQ (reference sequence). The CDR3 extends over 12 amino acids. The CDR3 bases are TGTGCCAGCAGCTTCGTGAACACCGGCTACACCTTC. Translating it yields CASSFVNTGYTF.

This chain links TRBV15 with TRBJ1-2, with no clear D. The V end lost 5 bases, the J end lost 8 bases, and 12 bases lay between the germline ends. CDR1 is LNHNV, CDR2 YYDKDF, per germline (reference sequence). CDR3 length: 12 amino acids. The CDR3 sequence: CATSGSLGGYTF. The CDR3 bases are TGTGCCACCAGCGGCAGCCTCGGGGGCTACACCTTC.

The J gene is TRBJ2-3, the V gene TRBV24-1, with 16 nucleotides matching TRBD2. Germline V gives CDR1 KGHDR, CDR2 SFDVKD. After removal of 10 bases from V and 0 bases from J, the junction contained 3 bases not matched to a gene. The CDR3 extends over 16 amino acids. The CDR3 sequence: CATGTSGRGSTDTQYF. CDR3 sequence (DNA): TGTGCCACAGGGACTAGCGGGAGGGGTAGCACAGATACGCAGTATTTT.